This T cell receptor beta chain is drawn from a study of blood T cells in healthy people across ages (dated by TCRdb to the mid-2010s). About the investigation overall: In model experiments, template switching captured about one uniquely barcoded TCR beta cDNA molecule for every two T cells. The study measured age-related changes in TCR beta repertoire diversity using deep sequencing normalized with unique cDNA molecular identifiers. Four age groups were formed from the donors: young (average about 16 years), middle-aged (just under 40), aged (62) and long-lived (roughly 88). To avoid experimental bias, donors of different ages were distributed randomly across sequencing lanes. Using the same blood draw, the study looked at two additional independent replicas of 1 million unique cDNA reads for two donors, one aged 18 to 30 and the other aged 80 or older.

Of note for this clonotype: What antigen it recognizes has not been identified. A read error may be the cause here, since a much bigger clone is one base away.

Receptor libraries were prepared by 5' RACE. Sequencing took place on an Illumina HiSeq 2500. A second PCR of roughly 6 to 11 cycles was run with a J-beta primer mix and a sample-barcoded 5' primer. A template-switch 5' adaptor carrying 12 random nucleotides introduced a unique molecular identifier onto each TCR beta cDNA molecule. At least 3 million CDR3-containing paired-end reads were obtained from each sample. First-strand cDNA synthesis was performed from all RNA using the Mint cDNA synthesis kit, with priming by a TRBC-specific oligonucleotide. After uracil-DNA glycosylase treatment, a first 18-cycle PCR used universal primers M1SS and BC2_uni_R on all cDNA. In the authors' own workflow: Each sample was normalized by randomly selecting 1 million high-quality reads, each carrying a distinct molecular identifier. Reads with shared molecular identifiers were discarded instead of being binned into consensus sequences. CDR3 identification, clonotype clustering and error correction used MiTCR with a Q25 quality threshold and the strictest error-elimination algorithm. A nonparametric unseen species model with Euler transformation was used to estimate a lower bound on total TCR beta diversity. TCRdb trimmed the raw reads at Q25, called clones with MiXCR and kept productive beta chains. Here each entry gathers all rows of one CDR3 protein and keeps the most common genes and DNA. The V and J calls shown here were made by TCRdb, not taken from the authors' results. Here the sample has around 870,000 distinct CDR3 sequences; 29% occur a single time. Roughly a sixth of the sample goes to the ten largest clones.

The donors were a few dozen Caucasian individuals from Russia, aged roughly 6 to 95 years, who were systemically healthy. Each donor gave 8 to 10 milliliters of peripheral blood, drawn into EDTA-treated Vacutainer tubes. Ficoll-Paque density-gradient centrifugation was used to isolate PBMCs, with at least 6 million obtained per sample. Trizol reagent was used to extract total RNA from the PBMCs, yielding at least 5 micrograms per sample. For every donor, flow cytometry on a PBMC aliquot measured the percentage of naive CD45RAhigh/CD27high T cells. Including the terminal cysteine and phenylalanine, the CDR3 comprises 15 residues. Only the CDR3 DNA stays, 45 bases, in frame from base 1. Here V drops 5 bases and J drops 2 bases, and the junction holds 9 bases not matched to any gene. CDR1 and CDR2, looked up from the germline V gene (reference sequence), are DFQATT and SNEGSKA. What the research found in general, with its limitations: Because the CMV infection status of the donors was unknown, age-related changes in expanded clonotypes may potentially have been confounded. Compared with the aged group, the long-lived group had more naive CD4+ T cells, fewer expanded clones and increased TCR diversity, suggesting age selection. Because profiling used bulk unsorted PBMCs, naive and antigen-experienced compartments could not be compared conclusively. A strong correlation was found between observed TCR beta diversity and the percentage of naive T cells measured by flow cytometry. As age increased, observed TCR beta diversity per million T cells dropped in a roughly linear way, and a significant reduction was already evident by age about 36. Estimates of total diversity based on one million sequenced T cells were considered lower bounds and underestimates.

The V and J segments used are TRBV20-1 and TRBJ2-3; 8 central bases correspond to TRBD2. The sample consisted of blood. The receptor was derived from an elderly woman in good health. The CDR3 protein: CSAARLARNTDTQYF. The sequenced DNA is TGCAGTGCTGCTCGACTAGCGAGGAACACAGATACGCAGTATTTT.